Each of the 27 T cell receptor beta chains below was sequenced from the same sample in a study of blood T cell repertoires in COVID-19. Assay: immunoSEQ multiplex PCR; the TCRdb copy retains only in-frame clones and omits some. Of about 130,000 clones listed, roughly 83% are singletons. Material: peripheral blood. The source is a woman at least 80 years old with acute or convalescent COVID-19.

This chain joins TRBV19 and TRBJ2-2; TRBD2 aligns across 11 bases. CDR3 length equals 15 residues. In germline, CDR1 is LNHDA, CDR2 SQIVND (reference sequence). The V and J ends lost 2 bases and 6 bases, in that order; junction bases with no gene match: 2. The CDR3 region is CASSILAGGPGELFF. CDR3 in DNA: TGTGCCAGTAGTATATTAGCGGGGGGGCCCGGGGAGCTGTTTTTT.

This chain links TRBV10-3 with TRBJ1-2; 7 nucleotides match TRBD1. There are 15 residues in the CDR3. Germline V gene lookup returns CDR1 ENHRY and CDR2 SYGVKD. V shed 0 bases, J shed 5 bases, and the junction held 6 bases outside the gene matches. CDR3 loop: CAISESLTGRYGYTF. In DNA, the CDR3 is TGTGCCATCAGTGAGTCGCTGACAGGGAGGTATGGCTACACCTTC.

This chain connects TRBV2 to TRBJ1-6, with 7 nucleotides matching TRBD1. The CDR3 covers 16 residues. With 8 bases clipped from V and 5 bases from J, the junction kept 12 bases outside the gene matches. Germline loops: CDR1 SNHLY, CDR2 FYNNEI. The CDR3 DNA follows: TGTGCCAGCTACAGGGGAGAGGGTCGGGATAATTCACCCCTCCACTTT. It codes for CASYRGEGRDNSPLHF.

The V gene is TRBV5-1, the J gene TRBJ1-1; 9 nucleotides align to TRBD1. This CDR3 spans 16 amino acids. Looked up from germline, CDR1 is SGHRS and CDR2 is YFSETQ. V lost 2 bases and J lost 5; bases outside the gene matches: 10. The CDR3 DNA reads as TGCGCCAGCAGCTTACAACCGGGACAGGGTCAGACTGAAGCTTTCTTT. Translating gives CASSLQPGQGQTEAFF.

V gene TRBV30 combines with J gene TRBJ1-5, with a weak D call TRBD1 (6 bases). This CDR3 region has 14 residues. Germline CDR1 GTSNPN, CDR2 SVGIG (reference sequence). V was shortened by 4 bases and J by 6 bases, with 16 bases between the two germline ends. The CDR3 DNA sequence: TGTGCCTGGACGAGAACAGGGATCGCTCAGCCCCAGCATTTT. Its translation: CAWTRTGIAQPQHF.

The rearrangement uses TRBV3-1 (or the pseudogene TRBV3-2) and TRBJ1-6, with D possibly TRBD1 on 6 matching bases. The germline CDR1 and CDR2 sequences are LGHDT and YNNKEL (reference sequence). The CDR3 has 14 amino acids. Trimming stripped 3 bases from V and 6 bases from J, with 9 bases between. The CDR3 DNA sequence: TGTGCCAGCAGCCAGGGGACATCTAATTCACCCCTCCACTTT. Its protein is CASSQGTSNSPLHF.

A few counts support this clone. CDR3 nucleotides: TGTGCCAGCAGTTTTAGAGCGAATGGCTACACCTTC. Its translation: CASSFRANGYTF. The rearrangement links TRBV28 to TRBJ1-2; D call uncertain. The length of the CDR3 is 12 residues. Between the trimmed V and J ends, which lost 3 bases and 6 bases, there was a span of 8 bases. Germline values: CDR1 MDHEN, CDR2 SYDVKM.

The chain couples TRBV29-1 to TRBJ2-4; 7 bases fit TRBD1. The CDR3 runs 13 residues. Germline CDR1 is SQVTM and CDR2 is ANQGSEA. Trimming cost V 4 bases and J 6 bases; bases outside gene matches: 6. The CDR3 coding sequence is TGCAGCGTTGGGGGTCGACAGGGAAACATTCAGTACTTC. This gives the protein CSVGGRQGNIQYF.

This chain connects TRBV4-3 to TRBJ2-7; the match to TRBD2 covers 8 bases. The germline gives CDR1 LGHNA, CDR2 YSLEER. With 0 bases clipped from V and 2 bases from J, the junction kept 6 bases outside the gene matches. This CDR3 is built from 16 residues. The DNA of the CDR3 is TGCGCCAGCAGCCAAGATTTCAGCGGGGGAACCTACGAGCAGTACTTC. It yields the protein CASSQDFSGGTYEQYF.

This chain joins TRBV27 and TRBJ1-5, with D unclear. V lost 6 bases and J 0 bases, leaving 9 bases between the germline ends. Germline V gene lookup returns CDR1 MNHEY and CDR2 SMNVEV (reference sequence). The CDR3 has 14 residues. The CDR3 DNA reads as TGTGCCAGCAGGAGAGCCTCTAGCAATCAGCCCCAGCATTTT. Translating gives CASRRASSNQPQHF.

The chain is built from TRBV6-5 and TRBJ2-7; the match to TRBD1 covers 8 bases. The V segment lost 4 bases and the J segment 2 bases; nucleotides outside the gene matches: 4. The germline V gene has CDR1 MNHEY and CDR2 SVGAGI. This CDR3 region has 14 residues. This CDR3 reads CASSSWTGTYEQYF. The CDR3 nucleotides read TGTGCCAGCAGTTCCTGGACAGGGACCTACGAGCAGTACTTC.

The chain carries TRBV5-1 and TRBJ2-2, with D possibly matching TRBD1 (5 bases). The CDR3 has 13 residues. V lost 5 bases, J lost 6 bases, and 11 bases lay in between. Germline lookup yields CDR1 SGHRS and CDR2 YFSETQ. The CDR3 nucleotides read TGCGCCAGCAGAAGTCAGGGTCCCGGGGAGCTGTTTTTT. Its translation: CASRSQGPGELFF.

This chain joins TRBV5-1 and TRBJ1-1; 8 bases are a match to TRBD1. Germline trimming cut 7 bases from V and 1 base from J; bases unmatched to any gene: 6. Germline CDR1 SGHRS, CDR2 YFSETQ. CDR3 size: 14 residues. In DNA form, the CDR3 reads TGCGCCAGCTTTATCGGGACAGGGAACACTGAAGCTTTCTTT. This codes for CASFIGTGNTEAFF.

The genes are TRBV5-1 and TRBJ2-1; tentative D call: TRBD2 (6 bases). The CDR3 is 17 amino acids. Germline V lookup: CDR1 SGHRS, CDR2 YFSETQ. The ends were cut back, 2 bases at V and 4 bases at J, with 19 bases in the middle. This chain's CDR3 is CASSLGAGNYAYNEQFF. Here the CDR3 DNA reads TGCGCCAGCAGCTTAGGGGCGGGGAATTACGCTTACAATGAGCAGTTCTTC.

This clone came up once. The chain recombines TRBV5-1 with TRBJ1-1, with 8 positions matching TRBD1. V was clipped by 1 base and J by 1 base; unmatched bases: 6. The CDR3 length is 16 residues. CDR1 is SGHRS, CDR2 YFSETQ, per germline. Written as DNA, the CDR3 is TGCGCCAGCAGCTTGAGGACAGGGTCGGGGAACACTGAAGCTTTCTTT. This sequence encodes CASSLRTGSGNTEAFF.

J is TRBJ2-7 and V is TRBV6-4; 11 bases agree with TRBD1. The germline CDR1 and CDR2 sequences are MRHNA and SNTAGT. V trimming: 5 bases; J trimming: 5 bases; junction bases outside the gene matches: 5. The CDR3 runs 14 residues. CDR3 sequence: CASSRTGGNDEQYF. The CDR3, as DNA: TGTGCCAGCAGTAGGACAGGGGGCAACGACGAGCAGTACTTC.

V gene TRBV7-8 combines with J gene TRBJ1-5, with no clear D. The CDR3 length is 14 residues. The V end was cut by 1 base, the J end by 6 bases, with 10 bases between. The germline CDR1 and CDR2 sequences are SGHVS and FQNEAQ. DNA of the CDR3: TGTGCCAGCAGCTTAGGGCAGAGCGGTCAGCCCCAGCATTTT. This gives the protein CASSLGQSGQPQHF.

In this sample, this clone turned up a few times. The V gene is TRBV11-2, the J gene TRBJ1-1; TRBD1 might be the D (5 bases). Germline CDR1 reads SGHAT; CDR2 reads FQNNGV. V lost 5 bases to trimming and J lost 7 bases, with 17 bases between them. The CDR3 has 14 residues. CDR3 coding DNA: TGTGCCAGCAGCCCGCAGGGCGGGCGGGATGAAGCTTTCTTT. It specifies CASSPQGGRDEAFF.

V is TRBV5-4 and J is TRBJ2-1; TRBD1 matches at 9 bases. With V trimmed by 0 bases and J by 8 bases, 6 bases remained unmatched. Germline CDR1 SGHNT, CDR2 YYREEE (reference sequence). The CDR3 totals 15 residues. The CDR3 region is CASSLDGTGRDEQFF. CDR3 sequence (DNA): TGTGCCAGCAGCTTGGACGGGACAGGGCGGGATGAGCAGTTCTTC.

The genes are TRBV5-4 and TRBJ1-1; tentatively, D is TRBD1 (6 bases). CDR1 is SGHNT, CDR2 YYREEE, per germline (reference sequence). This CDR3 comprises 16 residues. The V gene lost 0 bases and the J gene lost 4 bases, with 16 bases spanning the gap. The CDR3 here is CASSLGPRGGSTEAFF. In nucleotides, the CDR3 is TGTGCCAGCAGCTTGGGCCCCAGGGGCGGGAGCACTGAAGCTTTCTTT.

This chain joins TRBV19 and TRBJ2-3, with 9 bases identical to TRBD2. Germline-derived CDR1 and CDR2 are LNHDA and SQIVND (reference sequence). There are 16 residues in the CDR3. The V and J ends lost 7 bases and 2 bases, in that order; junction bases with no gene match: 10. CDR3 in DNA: TGTGCCAGTACCCCCCGGCGGGGGGGGATCACAGATACGCAGTATTTT. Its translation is CASTPRRGGITDTQYF.

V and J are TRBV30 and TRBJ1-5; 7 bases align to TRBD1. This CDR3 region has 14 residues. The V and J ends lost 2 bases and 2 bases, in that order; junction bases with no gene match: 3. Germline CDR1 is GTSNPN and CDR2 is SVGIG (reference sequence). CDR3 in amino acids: CAWSKGARNQPQHF. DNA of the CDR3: TGTGCCTGGAGTAAGGGGGCTCGCAATCAGCCCCAGCATTTT.

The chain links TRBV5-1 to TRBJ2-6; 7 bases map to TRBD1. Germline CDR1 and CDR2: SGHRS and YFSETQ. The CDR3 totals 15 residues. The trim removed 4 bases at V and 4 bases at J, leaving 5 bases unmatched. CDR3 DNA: TGCGCCAGCAGCCCAGACAGGGCCGGGGCCAACGTCCTGACTTTC. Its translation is CASSPDRAGANVLTF. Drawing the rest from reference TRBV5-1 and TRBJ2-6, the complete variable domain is KAGVTQTPRYLIKTRGQQVTLSCSPISGHRSVSWYQQTPGQGLQFLFEYFSETQRNKGNFPGRFSGRQFSNSRSEMNVSTLELGDSALYLCASSPDRAGANVLTFGAGSRLTVL.

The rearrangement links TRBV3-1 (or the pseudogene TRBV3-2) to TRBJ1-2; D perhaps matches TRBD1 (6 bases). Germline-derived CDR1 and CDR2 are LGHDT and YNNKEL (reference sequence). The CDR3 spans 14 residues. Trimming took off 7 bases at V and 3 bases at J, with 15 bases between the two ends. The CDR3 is CASTPGQGYYGYTF. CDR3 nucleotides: TGTGCCAGCACCCCGGGGCAGGGGTACTATGGCTACACCTTC.

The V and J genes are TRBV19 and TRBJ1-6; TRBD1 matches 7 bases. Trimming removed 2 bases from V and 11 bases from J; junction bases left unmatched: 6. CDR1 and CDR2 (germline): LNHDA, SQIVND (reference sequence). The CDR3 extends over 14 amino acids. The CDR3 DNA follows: TGTGCCAGTAGTATAAATGGGGGACAGCCACCCCTCCACTTT. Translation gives CASSINGGQPPLHF.

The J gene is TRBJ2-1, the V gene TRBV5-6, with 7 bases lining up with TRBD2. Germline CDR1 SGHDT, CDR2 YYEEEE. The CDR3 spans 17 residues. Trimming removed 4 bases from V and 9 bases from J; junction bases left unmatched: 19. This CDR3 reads CASSGSRAGVHYSEQFF. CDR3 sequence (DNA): TGTGCCAGCAGCGGATCTCGGGCGGGGGTGCATTATAGTGAGCAGTTCTTC.

CDR3 in DNA: TGTGCCAGCAGTCCGCGGGGGCGTACATATGGCTACACCTTC. Protein sequence: CASSPRGRTYGYTF. The J gene is TRBJ1-2, the V gene TRBV27, with D perhaps TRBD1 (6 bases). There are 14 residues in the CDR3. V lost 5 bases and J 5 bases, leaving 15 bases between the germline ends. CDR1 is MNHEY and CDR2 is SMNVEV in the germline V gene (reference sequence).